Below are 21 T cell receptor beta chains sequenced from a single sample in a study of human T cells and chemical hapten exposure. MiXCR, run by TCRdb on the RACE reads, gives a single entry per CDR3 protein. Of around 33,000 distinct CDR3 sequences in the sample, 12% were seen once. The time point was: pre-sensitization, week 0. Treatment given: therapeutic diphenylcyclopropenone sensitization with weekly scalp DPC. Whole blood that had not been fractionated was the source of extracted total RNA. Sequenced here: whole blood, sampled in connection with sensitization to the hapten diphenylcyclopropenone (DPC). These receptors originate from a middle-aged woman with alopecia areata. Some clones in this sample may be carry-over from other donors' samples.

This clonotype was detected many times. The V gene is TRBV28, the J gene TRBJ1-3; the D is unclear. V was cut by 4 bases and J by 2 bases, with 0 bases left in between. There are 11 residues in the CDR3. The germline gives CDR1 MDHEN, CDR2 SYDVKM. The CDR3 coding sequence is TGTGCCAGCAGTTCTGGAAACACCATATATTTT. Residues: CASSSGNTIYF.

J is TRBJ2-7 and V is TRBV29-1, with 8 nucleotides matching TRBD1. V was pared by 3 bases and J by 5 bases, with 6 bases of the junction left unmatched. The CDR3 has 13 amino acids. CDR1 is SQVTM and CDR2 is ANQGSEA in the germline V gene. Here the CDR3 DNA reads TGCAGCGTTGACCTGGGACAGGTGGACGAGCAGTACTTC. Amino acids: CSVDLGQVDEQYF.

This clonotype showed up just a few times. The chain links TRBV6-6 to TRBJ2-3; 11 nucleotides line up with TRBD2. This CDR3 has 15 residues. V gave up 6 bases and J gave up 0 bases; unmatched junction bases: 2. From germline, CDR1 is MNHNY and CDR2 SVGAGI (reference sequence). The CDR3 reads CASRLAGGSTDTQYF. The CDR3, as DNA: TGTGCCAGCAGGTTAGCGGGAGGGAGCACAGATACGCAGTATTTT.

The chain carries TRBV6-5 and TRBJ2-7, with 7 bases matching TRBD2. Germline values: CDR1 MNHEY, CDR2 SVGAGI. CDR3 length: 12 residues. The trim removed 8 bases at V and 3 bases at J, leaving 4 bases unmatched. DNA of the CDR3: TGTGCCAGCCGACAGCGGGACTACGAGCAGTACTTC. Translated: CASRQRDYEQYF.

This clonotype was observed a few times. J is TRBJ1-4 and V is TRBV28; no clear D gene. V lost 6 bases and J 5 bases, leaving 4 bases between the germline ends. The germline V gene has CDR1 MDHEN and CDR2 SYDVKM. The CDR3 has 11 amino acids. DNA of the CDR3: TGTGCCAGCAGACAGAATGAAAAACTGTTTTTT. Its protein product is CASRQNEKLFF. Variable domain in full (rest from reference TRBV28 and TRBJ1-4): DVKVTQSSRYLVKRTGEKVFLECVQDMDHENMFWYRQDPGLGLRLIYFSYDVKMKEKGDIPEGYSVSREKKERFSLILESASTNQTSMYLCASRQNEKLFFGSGTQLSVL.

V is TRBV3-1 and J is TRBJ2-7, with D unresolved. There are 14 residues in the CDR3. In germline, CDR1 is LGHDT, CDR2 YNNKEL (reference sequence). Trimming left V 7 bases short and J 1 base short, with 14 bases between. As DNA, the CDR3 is TGTGCCAGCACCCGATCTCCCACTTCCTACGAGCAGTACTTC. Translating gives CASTRSPTSYEQYF.

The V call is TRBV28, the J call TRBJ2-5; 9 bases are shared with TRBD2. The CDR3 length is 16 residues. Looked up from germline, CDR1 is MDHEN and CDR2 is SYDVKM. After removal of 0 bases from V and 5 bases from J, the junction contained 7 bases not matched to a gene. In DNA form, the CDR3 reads TGTGCCAGCAGTTTATGGGGCGGGAGGGCCTCGGAGACCCAGTACTTC. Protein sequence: CASSLWGGRASETQYF.

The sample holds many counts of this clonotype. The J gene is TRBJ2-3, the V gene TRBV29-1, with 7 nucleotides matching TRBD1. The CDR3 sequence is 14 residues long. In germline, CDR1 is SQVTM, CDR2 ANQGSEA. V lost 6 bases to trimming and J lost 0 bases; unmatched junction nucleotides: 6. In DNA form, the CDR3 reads TGCAGCGTGGGACAGATGACTAGCACAGATACGCAGTATTTT. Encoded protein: CSVGQMTSTDTQYF.

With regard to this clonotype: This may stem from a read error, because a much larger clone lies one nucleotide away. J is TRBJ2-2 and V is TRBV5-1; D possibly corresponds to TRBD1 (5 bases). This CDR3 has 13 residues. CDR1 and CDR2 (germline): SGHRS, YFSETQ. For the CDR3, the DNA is TGCGTCAGCACCCAGGGAAGCACCGGGGAGCTGTTTTTT. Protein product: CVSTQGSTGELFF.

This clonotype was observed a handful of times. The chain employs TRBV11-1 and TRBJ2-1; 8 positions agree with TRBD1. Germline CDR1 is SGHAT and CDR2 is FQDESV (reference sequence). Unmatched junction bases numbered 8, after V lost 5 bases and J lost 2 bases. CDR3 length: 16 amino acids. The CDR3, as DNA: TGTGCCAGCAGCCCCAAGGACAGGGCGGCCTACAATGAGCAGTTCTTC. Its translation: CASSPKDRAAYNEQFF.

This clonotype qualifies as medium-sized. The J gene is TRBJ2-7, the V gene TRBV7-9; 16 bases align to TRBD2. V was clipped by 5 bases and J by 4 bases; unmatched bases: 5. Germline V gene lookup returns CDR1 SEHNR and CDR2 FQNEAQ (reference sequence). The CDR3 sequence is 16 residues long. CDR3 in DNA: TGTGCCAGCAGCATAGGGGGACTAGCGGGAGGGTACGAGCAGTACTTC. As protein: CASSIGGLAGGYEQYF.

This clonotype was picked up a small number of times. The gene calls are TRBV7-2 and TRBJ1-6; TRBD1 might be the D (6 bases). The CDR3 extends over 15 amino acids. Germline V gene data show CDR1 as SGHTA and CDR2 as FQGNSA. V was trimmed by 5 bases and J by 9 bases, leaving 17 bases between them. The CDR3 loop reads CASSTRTANTSPLHF. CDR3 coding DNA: TGTGCCAGCAGCACCCGGACAGCTAATACTTCACCCCTCCACTTT.

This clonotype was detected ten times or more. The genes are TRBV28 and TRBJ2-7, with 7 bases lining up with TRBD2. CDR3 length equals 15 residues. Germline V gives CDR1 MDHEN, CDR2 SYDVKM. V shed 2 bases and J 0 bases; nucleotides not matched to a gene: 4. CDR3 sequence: CASSLRDYLSYEQYF. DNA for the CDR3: TGTGCCAGCAGTTTAAGGGACTACCTCTCCTACGAGCAGTACTTC.

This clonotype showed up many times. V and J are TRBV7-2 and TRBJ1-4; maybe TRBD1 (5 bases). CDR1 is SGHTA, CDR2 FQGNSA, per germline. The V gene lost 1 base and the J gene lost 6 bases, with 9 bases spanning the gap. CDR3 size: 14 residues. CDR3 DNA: TGTGCCAGCAGCTTAGGGGACGGCTATGAAAAACTGTTTTTT. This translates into CASSLGDGYEKLFF.

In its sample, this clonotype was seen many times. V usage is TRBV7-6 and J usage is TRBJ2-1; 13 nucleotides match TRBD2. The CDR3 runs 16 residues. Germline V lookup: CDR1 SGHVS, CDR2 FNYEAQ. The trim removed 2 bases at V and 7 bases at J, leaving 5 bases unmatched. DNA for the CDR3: TGTGCCAGCAGCTTAACCGGGACTAGCGGGGCGAATGAGCAGTTCTTC. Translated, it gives CASSLTGTSGANEQFF.

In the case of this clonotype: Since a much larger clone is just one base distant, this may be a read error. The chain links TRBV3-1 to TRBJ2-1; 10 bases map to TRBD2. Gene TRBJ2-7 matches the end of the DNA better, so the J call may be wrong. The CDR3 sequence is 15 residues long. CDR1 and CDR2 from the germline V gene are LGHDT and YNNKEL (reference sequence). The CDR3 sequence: CASSLGLAGVDEQYF. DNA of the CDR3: TGTGCCAGCAGCCTGGGGCTAGCGGGGGTGGATGAGCAGTACTTC.

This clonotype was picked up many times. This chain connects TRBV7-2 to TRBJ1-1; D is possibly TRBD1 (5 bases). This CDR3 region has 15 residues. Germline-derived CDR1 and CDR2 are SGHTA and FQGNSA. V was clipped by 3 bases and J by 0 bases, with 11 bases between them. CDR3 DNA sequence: TGTGCCAGCAGCTTGGAGGGGACTATGAACACTGAAGCTTTCTTT. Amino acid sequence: CASSLEGTMNTEAFF.

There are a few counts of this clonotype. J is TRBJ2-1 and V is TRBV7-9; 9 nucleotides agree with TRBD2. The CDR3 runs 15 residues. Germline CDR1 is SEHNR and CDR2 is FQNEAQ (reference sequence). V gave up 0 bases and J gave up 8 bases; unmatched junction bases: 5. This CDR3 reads CASSLAAGGNHEQFF. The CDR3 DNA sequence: TGTGCCAGCAGCTTAGCAGCGGGGGGAAACCATGAGCAGTTCTTC.

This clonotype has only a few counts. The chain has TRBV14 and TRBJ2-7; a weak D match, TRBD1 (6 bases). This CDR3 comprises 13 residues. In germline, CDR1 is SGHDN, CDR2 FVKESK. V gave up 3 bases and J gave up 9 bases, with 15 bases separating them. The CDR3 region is CASSQETGRRQYF. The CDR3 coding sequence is TGTGCCAGCAGCCAGGAGACAGGACGGCGGCAGTACTTC.

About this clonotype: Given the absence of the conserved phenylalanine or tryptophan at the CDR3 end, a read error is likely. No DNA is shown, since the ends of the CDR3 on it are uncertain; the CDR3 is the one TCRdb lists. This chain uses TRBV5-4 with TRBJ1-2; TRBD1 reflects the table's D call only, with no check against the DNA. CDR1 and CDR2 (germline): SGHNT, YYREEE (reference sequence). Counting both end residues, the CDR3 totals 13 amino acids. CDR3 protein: CASSLAGTADARY.

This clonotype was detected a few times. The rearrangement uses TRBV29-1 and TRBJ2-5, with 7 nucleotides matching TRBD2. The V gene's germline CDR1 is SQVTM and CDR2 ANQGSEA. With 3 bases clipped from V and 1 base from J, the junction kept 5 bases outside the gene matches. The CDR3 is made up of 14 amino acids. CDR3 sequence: CSVEFSSGQETQYF. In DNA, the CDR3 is TGCAGCGTTGAGTTTTCTAGCGGCCAAGAGACCCAGTACTTC.